The source of this T cell receptor (beta chain) is a study of blood T cell repertoires in COVID-19. Turning to the study itself: COVID-19 samples, acute and convalescent, were from the United States, Italy and Spain.

Germline-derived CDR1 and CDR2 are SQVTM and ANQGSEA. V dropped 0 bases and J dropped 8; count of bases not matched to a gene: 18. The CDR3 runs 19 residues. In the original analysis: Amplification of reference gene primers was used by the study to estimate nucleated cell counts. The table came from immunoSEQ multiplex PCR; TCRdb's copy has only in-frame clones and leaves some out. V, J and clone size are taken as reported in that table, and D and trimming were inferred from the DNA itself. The table includes some 15,000 clones, 80% to 90% detected once. This chain uses TRBV29-1 with TRBJ1-4; the match to TRBD1 covers 10 bases. The receptor's source is a woman aged 60-70 years with acute or convalescent COVID-19. Specimen: peripheral blood. The CDR3: CSVEDWRQGAPGSPEKLFF. CDR3 nucleotides: TGCAGCGTTGAAGATTGGAGACAGGGGGCGCCGGGAAGCCCCGAAAAACTGTTTTTT.